This TCR beta chain was captured in a study of blood T cell repertoires in COVID-19. Authors' processing steps: It was from reference gene primer amplification that nucleated cell counts were estimated. Assay used: immunoSEQ multiplex PCR; TCRdb lists only in-frame clones, some missing. V and J calls and clone size come straight from that table; D and trimming were deduced from the DNA. The data contain 200,000 or so clones, more than 80% of them seen just once; the ten biggest clones take up around 8.9%. V lost 1 base and J 1 base, leaving 5 bases between the germline ends. The CDR3 extends over 14 amino acids. Germline assignment: CDR1 LGHNT and CDR2 FRNRAP.

Sequenced: PBMCs or T cells enriched from blood (not recorded which). The sequence was collected from a woman aged 18-30 years who had recovered from COVID-19. The chain couples TRBV12-5 to TRBJ1-3, with D unresolved. In DNA form, the CDR3 reads TGTGCTAGTGGTTTGGGAGGATCTGGAAACACCATATATTTT. It yields the protein CASGLGGSGNTIYF.